The text below deals with one TCR beta chain. The data belong to a study of blood T cell repertoires in COVID-19. Study background: The origin of the acute and convalescent COVID-19 samples was the United States, Italy and Spain. Sample material is recorded as cDNA or gDNA derived from T cells, B-cell-depleted T cells, or PBMCs.

The V segment lost 4 bases and the J segment 7 bases; nucleotides outside the gene matches: 19. Germline V CDR1 and CDR2: MGHDK, SYGVNS. The CDR3 loop spans 18 amino acids. Original processing methods: Cell counts per sample came from amplifying reference gene primers. The table came from immunoSEQ multiplex PCR; TCRdb's copy has only in-frame clones and leaves some out. V and J calls and clone size are as listed in that table; D and trimming were resolved from the DNA. The sample holds under 350,000 clones, approximately 82% seen once. The TCR originated in a man in his sixties who had recovered from COVID-19. The chain is built from TRBV25-1 and TRBJ1-2; TRBD1 agrees at 9 bases. The sequenced sample was peripheral blood. The DNA of the CDR3 is TGTGCCAGCAGTGGATCCGGGACAGGGACGGGGCGTTTTGGTGGCTACACCTTC. Translated: CASSGSGTGTGRFGGYTF.